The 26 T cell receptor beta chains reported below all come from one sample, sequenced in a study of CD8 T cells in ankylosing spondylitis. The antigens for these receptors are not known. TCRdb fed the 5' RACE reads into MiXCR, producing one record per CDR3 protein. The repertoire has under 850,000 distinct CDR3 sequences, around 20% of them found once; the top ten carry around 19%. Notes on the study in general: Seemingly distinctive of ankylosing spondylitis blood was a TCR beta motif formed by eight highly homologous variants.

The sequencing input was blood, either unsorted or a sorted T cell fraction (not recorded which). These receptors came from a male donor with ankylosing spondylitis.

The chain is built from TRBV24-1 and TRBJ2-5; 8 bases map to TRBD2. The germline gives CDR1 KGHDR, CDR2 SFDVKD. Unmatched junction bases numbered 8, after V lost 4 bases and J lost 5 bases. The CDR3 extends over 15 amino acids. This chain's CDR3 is CATSDPTSGGETQYF. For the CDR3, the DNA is TGTGCCACCAGTGACCCAACTAGCGGTGGGGAGACCCAGTACTTC.

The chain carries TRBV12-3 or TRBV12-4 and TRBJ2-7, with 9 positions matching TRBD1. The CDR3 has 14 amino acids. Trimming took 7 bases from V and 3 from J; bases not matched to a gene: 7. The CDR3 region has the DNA TGTGCCAGCACCCCGGACAGGGGCGTCTACGAGCAGTACTTC. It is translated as CASTPDRGVYEQYF.

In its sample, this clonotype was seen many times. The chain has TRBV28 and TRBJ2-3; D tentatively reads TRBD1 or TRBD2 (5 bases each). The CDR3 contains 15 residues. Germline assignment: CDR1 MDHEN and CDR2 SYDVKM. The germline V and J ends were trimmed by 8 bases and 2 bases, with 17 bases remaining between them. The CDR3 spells CASSYRGRATDTQYF. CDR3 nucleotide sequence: TGTGCCAGCTCTTACCGGGGCAGGGCCACAGATACGCAGTATTTT. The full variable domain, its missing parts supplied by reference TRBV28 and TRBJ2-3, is DVKVTQSSRYLVKRTGEKVFLECVQDMDHENMFWYRQDPGLGLRLIYFSYDVKMKEKGDIPEGYSVSREKKERFSLILESASTNQTSMYLCASSYRGRATDTQYFGPGTRLTVL.

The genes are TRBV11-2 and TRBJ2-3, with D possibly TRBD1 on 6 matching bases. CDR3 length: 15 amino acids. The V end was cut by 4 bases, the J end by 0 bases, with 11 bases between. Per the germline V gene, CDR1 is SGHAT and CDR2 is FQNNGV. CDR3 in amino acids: CASSSTGYSTDTQYF. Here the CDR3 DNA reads TGTGCCAGCAGCTCGACAGGTTATAGCACAGATACGCAGTATTTT.

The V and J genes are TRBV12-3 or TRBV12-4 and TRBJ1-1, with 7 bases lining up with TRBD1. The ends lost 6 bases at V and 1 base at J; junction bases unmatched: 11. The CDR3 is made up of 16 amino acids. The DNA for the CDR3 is TGTGCCAGCAGAAACAGGGGATCCCGGGCGAACACTGAAGCTTTCTTT. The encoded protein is CASRNRGSRANTEAFF.

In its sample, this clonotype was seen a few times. CDR3 sequence reads: CSVCSGITDTQYF. Here the CDR3 DNA reads TGCAGCGTTTGTAGCGGAATCACAGATACGCAGTATTTT. The chain employs TRBV29-1 and TRBJ2-3; D possibly corresponds to TRBD2 (6 bases). The CDR3 runs to 13 residues. Trimming pared 5 bases from V and 2 bases from J, leaving 11 bases between. CDR1 is SQVTM, CDR2 ANQGSEA, per germline.

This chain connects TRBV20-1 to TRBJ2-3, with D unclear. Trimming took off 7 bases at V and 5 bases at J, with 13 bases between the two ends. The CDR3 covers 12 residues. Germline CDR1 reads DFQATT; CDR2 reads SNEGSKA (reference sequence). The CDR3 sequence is CSGVGVGDTQYF. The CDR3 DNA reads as TGCAGTGGGGTTGGGGTTGGAGATACGCAGTATTTT.

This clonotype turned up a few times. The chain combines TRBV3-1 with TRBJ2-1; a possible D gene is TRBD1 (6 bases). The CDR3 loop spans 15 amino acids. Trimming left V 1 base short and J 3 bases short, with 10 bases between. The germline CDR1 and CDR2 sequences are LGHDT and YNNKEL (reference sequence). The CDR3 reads CASSQVQGDYNEQFF. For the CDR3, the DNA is TGTGCCAGCAGCCAAGTACAGGGAGACTACAATGAGCAGTTCTTC.

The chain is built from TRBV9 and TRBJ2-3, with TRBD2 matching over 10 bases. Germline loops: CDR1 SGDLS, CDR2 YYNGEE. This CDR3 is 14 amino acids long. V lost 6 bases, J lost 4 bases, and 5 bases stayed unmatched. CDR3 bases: TGTGCCAGCAAGAGGGGACTAGCGTCAGATACGCAGTATTTT. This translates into CASKRGLASDTQYF. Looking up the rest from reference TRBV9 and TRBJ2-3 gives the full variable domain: DSGVTQTPKHLITATGQRVTLRCSPRSGDLSVYWYQQSLDQGLQFLIQYYNGEERAKGNILERFSAQQFPDLHSELNLSSLELGDSALYFCASKRGLASDTQYFGPGTRLTVL.

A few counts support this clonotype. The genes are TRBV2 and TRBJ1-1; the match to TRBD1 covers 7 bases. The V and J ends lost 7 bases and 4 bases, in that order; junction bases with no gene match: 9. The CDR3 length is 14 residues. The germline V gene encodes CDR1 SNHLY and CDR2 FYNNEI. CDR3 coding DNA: TGTGCCAGCACCTACAGGGGAGTAGGCACTGAAGCTTTCTTT. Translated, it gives CASTYRGVGTEAFF.

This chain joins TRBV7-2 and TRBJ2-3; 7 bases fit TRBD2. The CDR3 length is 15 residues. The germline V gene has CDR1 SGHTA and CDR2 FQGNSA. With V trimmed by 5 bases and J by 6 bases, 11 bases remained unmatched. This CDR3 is CASSRTRSSRDTQYF. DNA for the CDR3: TGTGCCAGCAGCCGGACTAGGAGCTCAAGGGATACGCAGTATTTT.

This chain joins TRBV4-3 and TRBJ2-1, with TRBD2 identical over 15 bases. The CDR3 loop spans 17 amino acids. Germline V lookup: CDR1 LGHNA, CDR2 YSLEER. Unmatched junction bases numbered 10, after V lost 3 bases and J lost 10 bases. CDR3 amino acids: CASSQHPGLAGGAEQFF. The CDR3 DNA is TGCGCCAGCAGCCAGCATCCGGGACTAGCGGGAGGTGCCGAGCAGTTCTTC.

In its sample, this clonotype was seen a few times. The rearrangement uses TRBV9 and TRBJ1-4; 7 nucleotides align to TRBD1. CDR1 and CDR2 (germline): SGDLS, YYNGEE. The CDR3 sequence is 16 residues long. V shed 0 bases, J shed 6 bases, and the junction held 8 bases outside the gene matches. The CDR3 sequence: CASSVAGGGGDEKLFF. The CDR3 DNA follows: TGTGCCAGCAGCGTAGCTGGAGGAGGGGGCGATGAAAAACTGTTTTTT.

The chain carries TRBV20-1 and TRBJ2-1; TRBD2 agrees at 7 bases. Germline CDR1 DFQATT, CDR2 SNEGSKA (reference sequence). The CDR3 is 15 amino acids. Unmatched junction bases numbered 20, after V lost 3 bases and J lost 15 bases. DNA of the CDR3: TGCAGTGCTAGGGAAAGCGGGAAGTCCTACAATGGACTGTTCTTC. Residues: CSARESGKSYNGLFF.

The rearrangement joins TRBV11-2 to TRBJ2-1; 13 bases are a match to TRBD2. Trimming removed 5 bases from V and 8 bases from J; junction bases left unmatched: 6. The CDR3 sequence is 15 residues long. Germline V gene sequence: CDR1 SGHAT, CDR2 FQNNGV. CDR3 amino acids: CASSPQGLAGYEQFF. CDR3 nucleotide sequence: TGTGCCAGCAGCCCTCAGGGACTAGCGGGATATGAGCAGTTCTTC.

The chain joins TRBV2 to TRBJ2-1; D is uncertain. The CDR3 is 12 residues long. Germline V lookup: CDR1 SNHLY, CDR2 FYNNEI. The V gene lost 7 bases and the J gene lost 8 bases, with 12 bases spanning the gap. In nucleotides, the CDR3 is TGTGCCAGCACATGGGTCGGCGATGAGCAGTTCTTC. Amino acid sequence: CASTWVGDEQFF.

The CDR3 nucleotides read TGTGCCAGCAGTCCGACTAGCGGGACCAACAATGAGCAGTTCTTC. Translating it yields CASSPTSGTNNEQFF. The rearrangement links TRBV27 to TRBJ2-1, with 11 bases fitting TRBD2. Germline CDR1 reads MNHEY; CDR2 reads SMNVEV (reference sequence). CDR3 length equals 15 residues. V trimming: 5 bases; J trimming: 5 bases; junction bases outside the gene matches: 5.

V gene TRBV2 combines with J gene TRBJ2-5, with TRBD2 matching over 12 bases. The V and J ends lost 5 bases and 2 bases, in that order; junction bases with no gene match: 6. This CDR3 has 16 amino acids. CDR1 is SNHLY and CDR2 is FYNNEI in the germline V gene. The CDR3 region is CASSTGLAGPQETQYF. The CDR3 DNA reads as TGTGCCAGCAGTACAGGACTAGCGGGGCCTCAAGAGACCCAGTACTTC. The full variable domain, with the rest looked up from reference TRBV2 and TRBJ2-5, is EPEVTQTPSHQVTQMGQEVILRCVPISNHLYFYWYRQILGQKVEFLVSFYNNEISEKSEIFDDQFSVERPDGSNFTLKIRSTKLEDSAMYFCASSTGLAGPQETQYFGPGTRLLVL.

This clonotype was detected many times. CDR3 region: CATLPRLAGGLAKNIQYF. The CDR3 DNA sequence: TGTGCCACCCTCCCCAGGCTAGCGGGGGGACTAGCCAAAAACATTCAGTACTTC. V and J are TRBV24-1 and TRBJ2-4, with 11 bases fitting TRBD2. The CDR3 is made up of 18 amino acids. Germline assignment: CDR1 KGHDR and CDR2 SFDVKD. V lost 9 bases and J lost 0; bases outside the gene matches: 12.

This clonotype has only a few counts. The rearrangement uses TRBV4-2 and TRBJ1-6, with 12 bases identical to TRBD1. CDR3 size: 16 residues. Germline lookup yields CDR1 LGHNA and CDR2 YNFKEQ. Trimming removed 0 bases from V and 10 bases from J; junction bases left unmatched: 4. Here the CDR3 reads CASSQEPGTGGSPLHF. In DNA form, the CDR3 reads TGTGCCAGCAGCCAAGAACCAGGGACAGGGGGCTCACCCCTCCACTTT.

The CDR3 sequence is CASSFGGSTNEQFF. Here the CDR3 DNA reads TGTGCCAGCAGCTTCGGCGGGAGTACAAATGAGCAGTTCTTC. This chain uses TRBV7-9 with TRBJ2-1; TRBD2 aligns across 7 bases. Germline V gene sequence: CDR1 SEHNR, CDR2 FQNEAQ (reference sequence). The trim removed 3 bases at V and 7 bases at J, leaving 6 bases unmatched. The CDR3 contains 14 residues. The full variable domain, in which reference TRBV7-9 and TRBJ2-1 provide the parts outside the CDR3, is DTGVSQNPRHKITKRGQNVTFRCDPISEHNRLYWYRQTLGQGPEFLTYFQNEAQLEKSRLLSDRFSAERPKGSFSTLEIQRTEQGDSAMYLCASSFGGSTNEQFFGPGTRLTVL.

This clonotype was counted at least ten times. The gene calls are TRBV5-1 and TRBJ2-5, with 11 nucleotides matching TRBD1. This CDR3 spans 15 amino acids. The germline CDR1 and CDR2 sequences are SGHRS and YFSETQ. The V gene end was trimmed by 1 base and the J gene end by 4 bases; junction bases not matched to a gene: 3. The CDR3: CASSLTGTGGETQYF. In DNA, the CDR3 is TGCGCCAGCAGCTTGACCGGGACAGGGGGAGAGACCCAGTACTTC.

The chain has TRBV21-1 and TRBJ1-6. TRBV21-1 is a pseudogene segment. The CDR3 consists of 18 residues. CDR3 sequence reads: CASTQTRPGRSYNSPLHF. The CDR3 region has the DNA TGTGCCAGCACCCAAACGAGGCCAGGGAGGTCCTATAATTCACCCCTCCACTTT.

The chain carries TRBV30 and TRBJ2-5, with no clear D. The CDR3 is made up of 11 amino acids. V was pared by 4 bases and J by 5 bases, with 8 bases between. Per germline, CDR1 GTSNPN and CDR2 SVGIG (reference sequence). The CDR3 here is CAWTQQETQYF. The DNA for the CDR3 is TGTGCCTGGACCCAACAGGAGACCCAGTACTTC.

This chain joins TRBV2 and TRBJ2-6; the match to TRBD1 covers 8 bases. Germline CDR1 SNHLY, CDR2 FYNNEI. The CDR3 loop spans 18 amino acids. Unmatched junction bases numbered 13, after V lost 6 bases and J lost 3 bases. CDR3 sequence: CASSEDRVQGVGANVLTF. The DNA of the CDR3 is TGTGCCAGCAGCGAGGACAGGGTGCAAGGAGTTGGGGCCAACGTCCTGACTTTC.

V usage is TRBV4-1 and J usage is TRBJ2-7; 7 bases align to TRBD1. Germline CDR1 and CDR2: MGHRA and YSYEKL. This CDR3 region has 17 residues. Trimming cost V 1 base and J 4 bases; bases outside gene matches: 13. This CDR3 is CASSQAQSSDRAYEQYF. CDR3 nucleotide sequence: TGCGCCAGCAGCCAAGCTCAAAGTTCCGACAGGGCGTACGAGCAGTACTTC.